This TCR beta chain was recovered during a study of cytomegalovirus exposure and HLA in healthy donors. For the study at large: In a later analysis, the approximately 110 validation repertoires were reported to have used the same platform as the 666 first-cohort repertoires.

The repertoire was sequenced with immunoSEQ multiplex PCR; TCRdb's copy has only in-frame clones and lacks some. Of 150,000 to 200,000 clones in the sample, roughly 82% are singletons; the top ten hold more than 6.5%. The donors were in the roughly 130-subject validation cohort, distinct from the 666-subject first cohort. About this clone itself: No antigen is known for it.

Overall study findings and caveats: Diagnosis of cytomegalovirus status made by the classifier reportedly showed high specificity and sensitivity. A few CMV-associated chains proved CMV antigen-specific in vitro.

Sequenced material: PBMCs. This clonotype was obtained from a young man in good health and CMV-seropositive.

CDR3 in DNA: TGTGCCAGCTCACCACTCAGACTAGCGGGGGATACGGAGGAGCAGTACTTC. Its translation: CASSPLRLAGDTEEQYF. The chain carries TRBV18 and TRBJ2-7; the match to TRBD2 covers 12 bases. The CDR3 sequence is 17 residues long. V was pared by 1 base and J by 7 bases, with 11 bases of the junction left unmatched. Looked up from germline, CDR1 is KGHSH and CDR2 is LQKENI.